These 17 T cell receptor beta chains came from one sample sequenced in a study of CD8+ T cells in alopecia areata. Following RNA extraction, reverse transcription yielded cDNA that acted as the sequencing template. Generated by immunoSEQ multiplex PCR, the TCRdb table keeps only in-frame clones and is missing some. Among 140,000 to 150,000 clones listed, around 50% were seen once. Treatment in this sample: oral pan-JAK inhibitor, 5-10 mg twice daily. The material sequenced was CD8+ T cells sorted from blood, taken at week 4, from a patient treated with tofacitinib. These receptors all come from a human donor with alopecia areata.

The sample holds a few counts of this clone. This chain connects TRBV27 to TRBJ2-7, with 12 bases lining up with TRBD1. Losses at the gene ends were 6 bases for V and 3 bases for J; bases not matched to a gene: 3. Germline loops: CDR1 MNHEY, CDR2 SMNVEV (reference sequence). The CDR3 is 14 residues long. Here the CDR3 DNA reads TGTGCCAGCAGGGGACAGGGGGCCGTCTACGAGCAGTACTTC. It yields the protein CASRGQGAVYEQYF.

At least ten counts were recorded for this clone. The chain recombines TRBV6-4 with TRBJ2-2; D perhaps matches TRBD2 (5 bases). Germline CDR1 MRHNA, CDR2 SNTAGT. CDR3 length equals 13 residues. V gave up 5 bases and J gave up 4 bases, with 8 bases separating them. The DNA of the CDR3 is TGTGCCAGCAGTACTAGTCGCACCGGGGAGCTGTTTTTT. Amino acids: CASSTSRTGELFF.

V usage is TRBV10-3 and J usage is TRBJ1-6, with TRBD1 identical over 7 bases. This CDR3 region has 13 residues. CDR1 and CDR2 (germline): ENHRY, SYGVKD. The trim removed 2 bases at V and 13 bases at J, leaving 5 bases unmatched. The CDR3 bases are TGTGCCATCAGTGAGACAGGGGAGCCTCCCCTCCACTTT. Translation: CAISETGEPPLHF.

The rearrangement uses TRBV9 and TRBJ1-1; D not resolved. Germline lookup yields CDR1 SGDLS and CDR2 YYNGEE. The V and J ends lost 3 bases and 0 bases respectively, with 6 bases between them. There are 13 residues in the CDR3. The CDR3 DNA is TGTGCCAGCAGCGGGGGTCTGAACACTGAAGCTTTCTTT. This encodes CASSGGLNTEAFF.

This clone was seen a few times. The V and J genes are TRBV12-5 and TRBJ2-1; D possibly corresponds to TRBD2 (5 bases). This CDR3 region has 15 residues. Trimming removed 0 bases at V and 8 bases at J, with 14 bases between. Germline V gene lookup returns CDR1 LGHNT and CDR2 FRNRAP. The DNA of the CDR3 is TGTGCTAGTGGTTTGGTACCGAGAGGGTCCGATGAGCAGTTCTTC. This encodes CASGLVPRGSDEQFF. The whole variable domain, remainder taken from reference TRBV12-5 and TRBJ2-1, is DARVTQTPRHKVTEMGQEVTMRCQPILGHNTVFWYRQTMMQGLELLAYFRNRAPLDDSGMPKDRFSAEMPDATLATLKIQPSEPRDSAVYFCASGLVPRGSDEQFFGPGTRLTVL.

This chain joins TRBV9 and TRBJ2-1; TRBD1 is a possible D gene (5 bases). CDR3 length equals 14 residues. V was cut by 4 bases and J by 6 bases, with 14 bases left in between. Germline V gives CDR1 SGDLS, CDR2 YYNGEE. CDR3 protein: CASSITGSSNEQFF. The CDR3, as DNA: TGTGCCAGCAGCATAACAGGTTCCAGCAATGAGCAGTTCTTC.

This clone has a handful of counts. The chain employs TRBV4-3 and TRBJ2-6, with D uncertain. Germline CDR1 is LGHNA and CDR2 is YSLEER. The CDR3 contains 20 residues. Trimming stripped 0 bases from V and 0 bases from J, with 18 bases between. CDR3 in amino acids: CASSQEIELTLNSGANVLTF. CDR3 nucleotides: TGCGCCAGCAGCCAAGAGATAGAGTTAACACTCAACTCTGGGGCCAACGTCCTGACTTTC.

The chain joins TRBV19 to TRBJ1-5, with 8 bases aligning to TRBD1. The CDR3 contains 15 residues. The V segment lost 3 bases and the J segment 6 bases; nucleotides outside the gene matches: 7. Germline CDR1 is LNHDA and CDR2 is SQIVND (reference sequence). CDR3 bases: TGTGCCAGTAGTATGGACAGGGAAGGCAGTCAGCCCCAGCATTTT. The encoded protein is CASSMDREGSQPQHF.

The chain combines TRBV11-2 with TRBJ2-5; 8 bases match TRBD2. The CDR3 has 19 residues. The V gene's germline CDR1 is SGHAT and CDR2 FQNNGV. The trim removed 1 base at V and 5 bases at J, leaving 18 bases unmatched. CDR3 protein: CASSLGGSGGPGGWETQYF. Written as DNA, the CDR3 is TGTGCCAGCAGCTTAGGTGGATCGGGGGGGCCTGGAGGATGGGAGACCCAGTACTTC.

The sample holds one count of this clone. The CDR3, as DNA: TGTGCCAGCAGTGGTCAGGGTGATGAGCAGTTCTTC. Translated: CASSGQGDEQFF. The chain couples TRBV6-1 to TRBJ2-1, with D perhaps TRBD1 (5 bases). Germline assignment: CDR1 MNHNS and CDR2 SASEGT. The CDR3 is 12 amino acids. Trimming removed 4 bases from V and 8 bases from J, with 9 bases in between.

CDR3 sequence: CASSLTGADTQYF. The CDR3 DNA follows: TGCGCCAGCAGCTTGACAGGGGCGGATACGCAGTATTTT. This chain joins TRBV5-1 and TRBJ2-3; 7 positions agree with TRBD1. The germline gives CDR1 SGHRS, CDR2 YFSETQ. The V segment lost 1 base and the J segment 6 bases; nucleotides outside the gene matches: 2. CDR3 length: 13 residues.

V gene TRBV15 combines with J gene TRBJ2-7; no clear D gene. Deletions cut 1 base from V and 5 bases from J, with 9 bases between. Germline assignment: CDR1 LNHNV and CDR2 YYDKDF (reference sequence). CDR3 length: 13 residues. CDR3 sequence: CATSRAVGHEQYF. The CDR3 region has the DNA TGTGCCACCAGCAGAGCTGTCGGCCACGAGCAGTACTTC.

The rearrangement joins TRBV5-1 to TRBJ1-1; no firm D call. CDR1 SGHRS and CDR2 YFSETQ come from the germline V gene. Trimming took off 3 bases at V and 1 base at J, with 4 bases between the two ends. The CDR3 consists of 12 residues. CDR3 residues: CASSSGNTEAFF. The CDR3 DNA reads as TGCGCCAGCAGCTCCGGGAACACTGAAGCTTTCTTT.

This chain links TRBV27 with TRBJ2-7; D may match TRBD1 or TRBD2 (5 bases each). This CDR3 contains 15 residues. From germline, CDR1 is MNHEY and CDR2 SMNVEV (reference sequence). Trimming pared 2 bases from V and 0 bases from J, leaving 11 bases between. CDR3 bases: TGTGCCAGCAGTTTAGGGGACCCTACCTCCTACGAGCAGTACTTC. This sequence encodes CASSLGDPTSYEQYF.

The chain combines TRBV25-1 with TRBJ2-2, with TRBD1 as a possible D gene (6 bases). Germline CDR1 is MGHDK and CDR2 is SYGVNS. This CDR3 spans 14 amino acids. V shed 0 bases and J shed 7 bases, with 9 bases lying between them. This CDR3 is CASSEYTGFGELFF. The CDR3 nucleotides read TGTGCCAGCAGTGAATATACAGGGTTCGGGGAGCTGTTTTTT.

This clone was recorded only once. The chain recombines TRBV10-3 with TRBJ2-3, with D unclear. Trimming shortened V by 0 bases and J by 2 bases, and 6 bases separated the two germline ends. Per germline, CDR1 ENHRY and CDR2 SYGVKD. This CDR3 is 14 amino acids long. The CDR3: CAISESGNTDTQYF. In DNA form, the CDR3 reads TGTGCCATCAGTGAGTCGGGGAACACAGATACGCAGTATTTT.

In this sample, this clone turned up a few times. Given a far larger clone just one base away, this is likely a sequencing read error. V is TRBV5-1 and J is TRBJ2-1; 7 bases line up with TRBD1. V dropped 2 bases and J dropped 2; count of bases not matched to a gene: 4. The germline gives CDR1 SGHRS, CDR2 YFSETQ. The CDR3 sequence is 15 residues long. CDR3 DNA sequence: TGCGCCAGCAGCTTAGAACAGGGGCCCTACAATGAGCAGTTCTTC. Amino acids: CASSLEQGPYNEQFF.